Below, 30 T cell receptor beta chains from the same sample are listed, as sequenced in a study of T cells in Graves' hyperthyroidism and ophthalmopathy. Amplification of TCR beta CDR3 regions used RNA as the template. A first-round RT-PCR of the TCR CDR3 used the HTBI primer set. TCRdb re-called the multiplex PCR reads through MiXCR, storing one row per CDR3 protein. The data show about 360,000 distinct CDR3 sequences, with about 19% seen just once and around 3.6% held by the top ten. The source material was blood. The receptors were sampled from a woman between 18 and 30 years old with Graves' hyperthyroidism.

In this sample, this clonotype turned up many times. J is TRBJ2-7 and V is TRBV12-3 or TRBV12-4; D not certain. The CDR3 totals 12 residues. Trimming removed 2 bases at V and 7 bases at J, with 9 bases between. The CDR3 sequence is CASSLTGPEQYF. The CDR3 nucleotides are TGTGCCAGCAGTTTAACCGGTCCGGAGCAGTACTTC.

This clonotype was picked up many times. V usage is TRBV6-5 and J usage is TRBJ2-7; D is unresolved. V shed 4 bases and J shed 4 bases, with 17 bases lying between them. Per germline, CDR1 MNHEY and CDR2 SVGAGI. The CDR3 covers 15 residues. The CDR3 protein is CASSLRLAPTYEQYF. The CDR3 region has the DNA TGTGCCAGCAGTTTAAGACTGGCCCCAACTTACGAGCAGTACTTC.

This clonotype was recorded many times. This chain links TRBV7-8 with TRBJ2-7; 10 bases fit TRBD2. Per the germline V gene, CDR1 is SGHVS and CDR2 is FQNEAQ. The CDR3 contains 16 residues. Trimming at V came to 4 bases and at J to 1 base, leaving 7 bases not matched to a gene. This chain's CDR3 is CASSSSGGASSYEQYF. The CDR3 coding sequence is TGTGCCAGCAGCTCCAGCGGGGGGGCCTCGTCCTACGAGCAGTACTTC.

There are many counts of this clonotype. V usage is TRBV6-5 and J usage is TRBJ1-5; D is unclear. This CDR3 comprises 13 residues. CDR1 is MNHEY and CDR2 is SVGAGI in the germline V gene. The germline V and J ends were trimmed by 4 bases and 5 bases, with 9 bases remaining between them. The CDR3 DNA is TGTGCCAGCAGTTGGTCTGGGGATCAGCCCCAGCATTTT. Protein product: CASSWSGDQPQHF.

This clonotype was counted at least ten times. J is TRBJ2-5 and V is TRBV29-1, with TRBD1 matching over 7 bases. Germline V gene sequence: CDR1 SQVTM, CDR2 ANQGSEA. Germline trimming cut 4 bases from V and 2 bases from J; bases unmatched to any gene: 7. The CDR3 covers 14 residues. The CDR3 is CSVAPGTAQETQYF. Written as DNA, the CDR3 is TGCAGCGTTGCCCCCGGGACAGCGCAAGAGACCCAGTACTTC.

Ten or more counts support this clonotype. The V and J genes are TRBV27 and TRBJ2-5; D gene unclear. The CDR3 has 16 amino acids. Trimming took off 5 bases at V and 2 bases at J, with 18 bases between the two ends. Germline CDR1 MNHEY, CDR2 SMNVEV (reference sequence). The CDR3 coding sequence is TGTGCCAGCAGTCCTATCCTGCGACACAAGCAAGAGACCCAGTACTTC. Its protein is CASSPILRHKQETQYF.

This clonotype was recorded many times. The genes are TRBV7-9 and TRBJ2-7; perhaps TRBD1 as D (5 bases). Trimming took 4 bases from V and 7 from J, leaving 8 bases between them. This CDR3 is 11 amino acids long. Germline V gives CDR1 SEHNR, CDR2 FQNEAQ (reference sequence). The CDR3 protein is CASSSGSEQYF. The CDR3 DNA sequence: TGTGCCAGCAGCTCAGGGTCGGAGCAGTACTTC.

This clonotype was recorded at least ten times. Here the CDR3 DNA reads TGCGCCAGCAGCTTGCTCAATATGAACACTGAAGCTTTCTTT. Protein: CASSLLNMNTEAFF. The V call is TRBV5-1, the J call TRBJ1-1; D is uncertain. Germline CDR1 SGHRS, CDR2 YFSETQ. The V gene lost 1 base and the J gene lost 0 bases, with 7 bases spanning the gap. The length of the CDR3 is 14 residues.

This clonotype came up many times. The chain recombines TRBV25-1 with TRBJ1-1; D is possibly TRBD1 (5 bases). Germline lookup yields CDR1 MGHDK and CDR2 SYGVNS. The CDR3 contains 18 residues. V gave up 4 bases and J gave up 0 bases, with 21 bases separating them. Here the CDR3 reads CASSVGGSRGGMNTEAFF. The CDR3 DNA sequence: TGTGCCAGCAGTGTAGGCGGTTCGAGGGGAGGTATGAACACTGAAGCTTTCTTT. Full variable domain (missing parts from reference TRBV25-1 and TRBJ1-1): EADIYQTPRYLVIGTGKKITLECSQTMGHDKMYWYQQDPGMELHLIHYSYGVNSTEKGDLSSESTVSRIRTEHFPLTLESARPSHTSQYLCASSVGGSRGGMNTEAFFGQGTRLTVV.

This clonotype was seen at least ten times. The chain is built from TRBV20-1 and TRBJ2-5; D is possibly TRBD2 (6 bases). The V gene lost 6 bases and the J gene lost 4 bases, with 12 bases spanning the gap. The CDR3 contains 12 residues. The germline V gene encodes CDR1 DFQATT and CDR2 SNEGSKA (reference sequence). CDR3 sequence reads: CSAPLARETQYF. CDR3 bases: TGCAGTGCCCCACTAGCCAGAGAGACCCAGTACTTC.

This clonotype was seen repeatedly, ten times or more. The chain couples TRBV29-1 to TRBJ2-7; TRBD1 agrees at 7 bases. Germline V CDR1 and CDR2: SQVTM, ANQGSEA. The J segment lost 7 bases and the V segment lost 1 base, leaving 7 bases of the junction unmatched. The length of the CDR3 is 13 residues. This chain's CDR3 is CSVEVDTGEEQYF. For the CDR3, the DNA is TGCAGCGTTGAAGTTGATACAGGGGAAGAGCAGTACTTC.

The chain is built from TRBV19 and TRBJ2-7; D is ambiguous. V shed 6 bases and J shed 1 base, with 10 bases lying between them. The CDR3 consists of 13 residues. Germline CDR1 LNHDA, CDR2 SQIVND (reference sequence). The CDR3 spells CASRFAASYEQYF. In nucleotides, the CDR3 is TGTGCCAGTAGGTTCGCAGCATCCTACGAGCAGTACTTC.

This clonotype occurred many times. The CDR3 region has the DNA TGCAGCGTCGTCGGGTTATGGGGGACTGAAGCTTTCTTT. Its protein is CSVVGLWGTEAFF. The chain has TRBV29-1 and TRBJ1-1; TRBD1 might be the D (5 bases). The ends were cut back, 6 bases at V and 5 bases at J, with 16 bases in the middle. Germline assignment: CDR1 SQVTM and CDR2 ANQGSEA. This CDR3 comprises 13 residues. The complete variable domain, with remaining parts taken from reference TRBV29-1 and TRBJ1-1, reads SAVISQKPSRDICQRGTSLTIQCQVDSQVTMMFWYRQQPGQSLTLIATANQGSEATYESGFVIDKFPISRPNLTFSTLTVSNMSPEDSSIYLCSVVGLWGTEAFFGQGTRLTVV.

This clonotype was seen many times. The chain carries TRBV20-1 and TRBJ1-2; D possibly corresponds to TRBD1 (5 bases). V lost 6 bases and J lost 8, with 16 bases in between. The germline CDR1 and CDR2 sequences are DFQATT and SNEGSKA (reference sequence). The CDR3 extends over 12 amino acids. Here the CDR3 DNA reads TGCAGTGCCACGGAGGGGAGCTGGGGCTACACCTTC. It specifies CSATEGSWGYTF.

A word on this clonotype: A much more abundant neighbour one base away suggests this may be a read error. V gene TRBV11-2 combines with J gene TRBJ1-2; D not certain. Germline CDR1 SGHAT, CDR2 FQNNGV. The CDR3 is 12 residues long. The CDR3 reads CASILVQNGYTF. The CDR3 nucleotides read TGTGCCAGCATCTTAGTACAGAATGGCTACACCTTC.

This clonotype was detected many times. CDR3 sequence (DNA): TGTGCCAGCAGCTTATCGCCAGTCTACGAGCAGTACTTC. Translation gives CASSLSPVYEQYF. The V and J genes are TRBV7-8 and TRBJ2-7; D is uncertain. V was cut by 2 bases and J by 3 bases, with 8 bases left in between. The CDR3 length is 13 residues. Germline loops: CDR1 SGHVS, CDR2 FQNEAQ.

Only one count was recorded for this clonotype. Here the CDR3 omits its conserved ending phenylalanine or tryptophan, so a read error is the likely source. The CDR3 spells CASSLSYGYTL. In DNA form, the CDR3 reads TGTGCCAGCAGTTTAAGCTATGGCTACACCCTC. The rearrangement links TRBV12-3 or TRBV12-4 to TRBJ1-2; D is unclear. The CDR3 runs 11 residues. Trimming cost V 2 bases and J 4 bases, with 2 bases left between them.

Here the CDR3 DNA reads TGTGCCAGCAGTGAACAGGGGCGGGGGGCTTTCTTT. Translated: CASSEQGRGAFF. The chain uses TRBV28 and TRBJ1-1, with 7 bases that match TRBD1. The germline CDR1 and CDR2 sequences are MDHEN and SYDVKM. J was trimmed by 11 bases and V by 5 bases; bases with no gene match: 8. CDR3 length: 12 amino acids. The full variable domain, with the rest looked up from reference TRBV28 and TRBJ1-1, is DVKVTQSSRYLVKRTGEKVFLECVQDMDHENMFWYRQDPGLGLRLIYFSYDVKMKEKGDIPEGYSVSREKKERFSLILESASTNQTSMYLCASSEQGRGAFFGQGTRLTVV.

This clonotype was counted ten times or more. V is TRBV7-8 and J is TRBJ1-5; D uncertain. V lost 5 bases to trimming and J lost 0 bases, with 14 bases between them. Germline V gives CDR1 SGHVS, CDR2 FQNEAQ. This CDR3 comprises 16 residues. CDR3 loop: CASSQRFQHSNQPQHF. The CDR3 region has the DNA TGTGCCAGCAGCCAAAGATTTCAGCATAGCAATCAGCCCCAGCATTTT. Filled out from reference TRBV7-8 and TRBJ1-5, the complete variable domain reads GAGVSQSPRYKVAKRGQDVALRCDPISGHVSLFWYQQALGQGPEFLTYFQNEAQLDKSGLPSDRFFAERPEGSVSTLKIQRTQQEDSAVYLCASSQRFQHSNQPQHFGDGTRLSIL.

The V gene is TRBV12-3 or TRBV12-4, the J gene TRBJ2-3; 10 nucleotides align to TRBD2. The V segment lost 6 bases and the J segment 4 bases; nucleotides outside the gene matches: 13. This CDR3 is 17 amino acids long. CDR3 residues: CASRRRAAGGPSDTQYF. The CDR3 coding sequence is TGTGCCAGCAGGCGGAGGGCAGCGGGGGGGCCTTCAGATACGCAGTATTTT.

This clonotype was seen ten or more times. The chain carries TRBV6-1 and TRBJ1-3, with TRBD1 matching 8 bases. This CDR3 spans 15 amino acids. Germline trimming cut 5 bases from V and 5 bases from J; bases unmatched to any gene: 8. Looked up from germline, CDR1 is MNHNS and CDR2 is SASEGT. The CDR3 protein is CASSPGTGPRNTIYF. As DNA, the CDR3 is TGTGCCAGCAGTCCCGGGACAGGCCCCAGAAACACCATATATTTT.

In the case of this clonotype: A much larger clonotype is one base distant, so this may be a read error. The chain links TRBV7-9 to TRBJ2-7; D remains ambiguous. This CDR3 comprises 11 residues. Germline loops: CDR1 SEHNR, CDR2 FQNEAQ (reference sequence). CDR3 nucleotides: TGTGTCAGCAGCATATCTCACGAGCAGTACTTC. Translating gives CVSSISHEQYF.

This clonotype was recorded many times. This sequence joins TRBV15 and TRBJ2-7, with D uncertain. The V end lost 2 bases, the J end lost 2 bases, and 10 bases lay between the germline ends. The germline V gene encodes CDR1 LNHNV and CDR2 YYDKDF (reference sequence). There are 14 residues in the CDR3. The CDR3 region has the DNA TGTGCCACCAGCAGACCCGACAACGCCTACGAGCAGTACTTC. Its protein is CATSRPDNAYEQYF.

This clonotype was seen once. For the CDR3, the DNA is TGCTGCTTTGAAACAGGGAGCTACACCTTC. As protein: CCFETGSYTF. The V gene is TRBV29-1, the J gene TRBJ1-2; D might be TRBD1 (6 bases). Germline V lookup: CDR1 SQVTM, CDR2 ANQGSEA. There are 10 residues in the CDR3.

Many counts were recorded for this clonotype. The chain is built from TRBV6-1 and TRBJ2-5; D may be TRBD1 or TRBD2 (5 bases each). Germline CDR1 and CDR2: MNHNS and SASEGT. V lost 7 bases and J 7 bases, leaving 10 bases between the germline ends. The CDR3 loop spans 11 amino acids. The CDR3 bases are TGTGCCAGCAATTCGAGGGGGACCCAGTACTTC. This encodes CASNSRGTQYF.

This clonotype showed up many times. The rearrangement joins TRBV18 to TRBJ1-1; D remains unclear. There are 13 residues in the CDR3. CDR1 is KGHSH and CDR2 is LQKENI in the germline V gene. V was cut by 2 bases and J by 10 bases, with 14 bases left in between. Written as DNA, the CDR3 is TGTGCCAGCTCACCAAATCTCTCGGTTGGAGCTTTCTTT. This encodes CASSPNLSVGAFF.

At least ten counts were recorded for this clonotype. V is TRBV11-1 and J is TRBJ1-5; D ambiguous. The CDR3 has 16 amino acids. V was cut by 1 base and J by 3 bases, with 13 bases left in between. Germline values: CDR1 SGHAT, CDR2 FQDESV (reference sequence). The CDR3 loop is CASSLGSGRNNQPQHF. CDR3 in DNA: TGTGCCAGCAGCTTAGGGTCCGGGAGGAACAATCAGCCCCAGCATTTT. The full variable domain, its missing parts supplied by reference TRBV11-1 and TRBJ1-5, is EAEVAQSPRYKITEKSQAVAFWCDPISGHATLYWYRQILGQGPELLVQFQDESVVDDSQLPKDRFSAERLKGVDSTLKIQPAELGDSAMYLCASSLGSGRNNQPQHFGDGTRLSIL.

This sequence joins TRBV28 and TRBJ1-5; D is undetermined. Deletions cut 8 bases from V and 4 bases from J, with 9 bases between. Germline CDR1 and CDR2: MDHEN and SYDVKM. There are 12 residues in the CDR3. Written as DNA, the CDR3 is TGTGCCAGCCGTATAGCAAATCAGCCCCAGCATTTT. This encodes CASRIANQPQHF.

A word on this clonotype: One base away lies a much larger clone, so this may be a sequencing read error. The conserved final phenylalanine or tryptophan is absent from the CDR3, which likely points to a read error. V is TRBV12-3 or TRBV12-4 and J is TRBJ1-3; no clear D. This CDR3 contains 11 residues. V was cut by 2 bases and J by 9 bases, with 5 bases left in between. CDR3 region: CASSLISTIYV. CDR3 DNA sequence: TGTGCCAGCAGTTTAATCTCCACCATATATGTT.

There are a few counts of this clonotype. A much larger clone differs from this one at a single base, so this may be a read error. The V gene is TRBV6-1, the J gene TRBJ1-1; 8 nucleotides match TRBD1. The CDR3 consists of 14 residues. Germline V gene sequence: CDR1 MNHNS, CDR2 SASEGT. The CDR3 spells CASSRLSGGTGAFF. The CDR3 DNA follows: TGTGCCAGCAGTCGGTTGTCAGGGGGCACTGGAGCTTTCTTT.